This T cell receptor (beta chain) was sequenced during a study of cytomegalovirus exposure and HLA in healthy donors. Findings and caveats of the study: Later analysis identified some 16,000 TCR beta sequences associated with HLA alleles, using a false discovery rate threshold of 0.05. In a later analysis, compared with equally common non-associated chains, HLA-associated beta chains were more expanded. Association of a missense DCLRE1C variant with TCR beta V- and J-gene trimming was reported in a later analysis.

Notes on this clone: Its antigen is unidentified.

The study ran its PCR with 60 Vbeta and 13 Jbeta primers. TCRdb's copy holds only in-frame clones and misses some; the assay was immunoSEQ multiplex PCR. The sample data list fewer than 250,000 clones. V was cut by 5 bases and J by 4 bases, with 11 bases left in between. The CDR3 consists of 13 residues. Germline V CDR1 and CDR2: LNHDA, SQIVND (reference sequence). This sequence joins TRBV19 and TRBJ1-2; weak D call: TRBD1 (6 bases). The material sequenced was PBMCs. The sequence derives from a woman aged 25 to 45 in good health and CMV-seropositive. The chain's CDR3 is CASSPRTVYGYTF. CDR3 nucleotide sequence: TGTGCCAGTAGTCCCCGGACAGTCTATGGCTACACCTTC.